This TCR beta chain was sequenced in a study of blood T cell repertoires in COVID-19. In the study overall: Samples of COVID-19 (acute and convalescent) were obtained from the United States, Italy and Spain. Sources were T cells, B-cell-depleted T cells, or PBMCs; the material itself was cDNA or gDNA.

Germline V gene data show CDR1 as SGDLS and CDR2 as YYNGEE. The ends were cut back, 3 bases at V and 6 bases at J, with 16 bases in the middle. This CDR3 is built from 16 residues. The authors' processing: Amplification of reference gene primers provided the estimated nucleated cell counts. The table came from immunoSEQ multiplex PCR; TCRdb's copy has only in-frame clones and leaves some out. V and J calls and clone size are those listed in that table; D and trimming were worked out from the DNA. Here the sample spans 65,000 or so clones, around 75% being singletons. This receptor was identified in a human donor in a cohort sampled during active COVID-19. The chain combines TRBV9 with TRBJ1-6; a weak D match, TRBD1 (6 bases). What was sequenced was peripheral blood. CDR3 sequence reads: CASSDGDIVSNSPLHF. The CDR3 bases are TGTGCCAGCAGCGATGGGGACATCGTCTCTAATTCACCCCTCCACTTT.